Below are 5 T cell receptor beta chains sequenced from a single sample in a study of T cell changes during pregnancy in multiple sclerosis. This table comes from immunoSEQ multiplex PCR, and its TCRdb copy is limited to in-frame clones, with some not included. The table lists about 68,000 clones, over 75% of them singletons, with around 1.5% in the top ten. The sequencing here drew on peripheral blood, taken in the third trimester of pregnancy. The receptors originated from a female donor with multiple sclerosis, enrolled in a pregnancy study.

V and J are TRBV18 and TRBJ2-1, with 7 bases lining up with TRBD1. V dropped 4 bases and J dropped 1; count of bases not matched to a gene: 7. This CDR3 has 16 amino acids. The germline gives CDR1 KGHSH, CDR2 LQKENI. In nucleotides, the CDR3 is TGTGCCAGCTCACAAGTGACAGGGACATCCTACAATGAGCAGTTCTTC. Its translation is CASSQVTGTSYNEQFF.

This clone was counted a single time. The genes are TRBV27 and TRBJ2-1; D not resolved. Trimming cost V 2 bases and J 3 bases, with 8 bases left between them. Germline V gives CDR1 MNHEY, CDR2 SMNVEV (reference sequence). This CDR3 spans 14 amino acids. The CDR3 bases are TGTGCCAGCAGTTTAATCGGTAACTACAATGAGCAGTTCTTC. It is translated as CASSLIGNYNEQFF.

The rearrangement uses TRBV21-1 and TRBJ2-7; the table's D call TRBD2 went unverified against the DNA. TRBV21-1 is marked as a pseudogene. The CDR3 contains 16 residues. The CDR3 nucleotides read TGTGCCAGCAGCAAAGACGTCTTGCTATACTCCTACGAGCAGTACTTC. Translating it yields CASSKDVLLYSYEQYF.

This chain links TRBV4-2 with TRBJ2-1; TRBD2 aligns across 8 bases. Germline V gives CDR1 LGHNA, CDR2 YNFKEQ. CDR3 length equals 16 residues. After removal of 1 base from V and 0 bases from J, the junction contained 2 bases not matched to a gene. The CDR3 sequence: CASSQGRGVSYNEQFF. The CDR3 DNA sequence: TGTGCCAGCAGCCAAGGGCGGGGGGTCTCCTACAATGAGCAGTTCTTC.

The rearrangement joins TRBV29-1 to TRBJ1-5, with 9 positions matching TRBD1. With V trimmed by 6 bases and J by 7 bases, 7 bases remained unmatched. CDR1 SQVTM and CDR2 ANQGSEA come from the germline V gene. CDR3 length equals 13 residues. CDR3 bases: TGCAGCGTGGAACAGGGGGCTGGGCAGCCCCAGCATTTT. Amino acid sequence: CSVEQGAGQPQHF.